A single sample gave rise to the 3 T cell receptor beta chains below, sequenced in a study of healthy donors' naive CD4 and CD8 T cells. TCR libraries were built from approximately 520 ng of total RNA by linear amplification. TCRdb re-derived calls from the reads in MiXCR, one entry per CDR3 protein. The data hold approximately 200,000 distinct CDR3 sequences, with nearly 75% observed a single time. The sample was naive CD4+ and CD8+ T cells sorted from blood, pooled from several donors. The receptors originated from a pool of human donors in good health; the sample pools cells from several healthy donors.

J is TRBJ1-5 and V is TRBV19; D possibly corresponds to TRBD1 (5 bases). Germline assignment: CDR1 LNHDA and CDR2 SQIVND (reference sequence). The CDR3 runs to 15 residues. V was trimmed by 3 bases and J by 4 bases, leaving 13 bases between them. The CDR3 DNA is TGTGCCAGTAGTATTAACACAGGACCAAATCAGCCCCAGCATTTT. This gives the protein CASSINTGPNQPQHF.

The chain employs TRBV6-5 and TRBJ1-1, with a weak D call TRBD1 (5 bases). The V end lost 0 bases, the J end lost 0 bases, and 8 bases lay between the germline ends. Germline V gene lookup returns CDR1 MNHEY and CDR2 SVGAGI. The CDR3 is 15 amino acids. CDR3 in amino acids: CASSYSRTLNTEAFF. CDR3 in DNA: TGTGCCAGCAGTTACTCGAGGACATTGAACACTGAAGCTTTCTTT.

The rearrangement joins TRBV5-4 to TRBJ2-7; TRBD1 is a possible D gene (5 bases). This CDR3 contains 12 residues. The V gene lost 4 bases and the J gene lost 4 bases, with 9 bases spanning the gap. Germline assignment: CDR1 SGHNT and CDR2 YYREEE (reference sequence). For the CDR3, the DNA is TGTGCCAGCAGCCAGACAGAGTACGAGCAGTACTTC. It translates to CASSQTEYEQYF. The full variable domain, in which reference TRBV5-4 and TRBJ2-7 provide the parts outside the CDR3, is ETGVTQSPTHLIKTRGQQVTLRCSSQSGHNTVSWYQQALGQGPQFIFQYYREEENGRGNFPPRFSGLQFPNYSSELNVNALELDDSALYLCASSQTEYEQYFGPGTRLTVT.